This T cell receptor beta chain was documented in a study of blood T cell repertoires in COVID-19. Across the study: Sample material is recorded as cDNA or gDNA derived from T cells, B-cell-depleted T cells, or PBMCs.

Looked up from germline, CDR1 is SGHNT and CDR2 is YYREEE (reference sequence). The CDR3 is 15 amino acids. V lost 2 bases and J 4 bases, leaving 13 bases between the germline ends. Profiled with immunoSEQ multiplex PCR; TCRdb holds only in-frame clones, not every one. The sample has under 250,000 clones, 85% to 90% seen once. The receptor comes from a man aged 25-40 years with COVID-19, enrolled during active disease. The J gene is TRBJ1-5, the V gene TRBV5-4; no definite D call. The sequenced sample consisted of peripheral blood. CDR3 loop: CASSFSESINQPQHF. CDR3 DNA: TGTGCCAGCAGCTTTTCAGAATCAATTAATCAGCCCCAGCATTTT.